This T cell receptor beta chain was profiled in a study of CD8+ T cells in alopecia areata. This CDR3 contains 14 residues. V was pared by 7 bases and J by 2 bases, with 3 bases of the junction left unmatched. Per the germline V gene, CDR1 is MNHNY and CDR2 is SVGAGI (reference sequence). Extracted RNA was reverse transcribed, and the resulting cDNA served as sequencing template. The table came from immunoSEQ multiplex PCR; TCRdb's copy has only in-frame clones and leaves some out. The repertoire holds around 99,000 clones, with around 84% as singletons. Specified treatment: oral pan-JAK inhibitor, 5-10 mg twice daily.

The chain uses TRBV6-6 and TRBJ1-3; 9 bases are shared with TRBD1. The origin of this receptor is a human donor with alopecia areata. The sample in question was CD8+ T cells sorted from blood, obtained at week 24, from a patient treated with tofacitinib. CDR3 loop: CASTRQGAGNTIYF. CDR3 bases: TGTGCCAGCACCCGACAGGGGGCTGGAAACACCATATATTTT.